This is a list of T cell receptor beta chains from one sample in a study of IL-17A CD8 T cells in psoriatic arthritis synovium. Produced via immunoSEQ multiplex PCR; TCRdb's table is partial and in-frame only. The data show some 2,200 clones, approximately 67% seen once. Specimen: memory CD8+ T cells from synovial fluid. These receptors all come from a human donor with psoriatic arthritis. Both conserved end residues are part of each CDR3. The D gene is left open where the match is weak. Only part of the rows carry a size: once, few, many, or a class if the clone is expanded.

CDR3 length: 14
V gene: TRBV6-1
J gene: TRBJ1-2
D gene: TRBD1
clone size: .
CDR3 DNA: TGTGCCAGCAGGGAAAGACAGGGGGCTCTCGGCTACACCTTC
CDR3 protein: CASRERQGALGYTF

CDR3 length: 20
V gene: TRBV4-2
J gene: TRBJ2-2
D gene: TRBD2
clone size: .
CDR3 DNA: TGTGCCAGCAGGGGAAGGACTAGCGGGACAACGGGGTTTGACACCGGGGAGCTGTTTTTT
CDR3 protein: CASRGRTSGTTGFDTGELFF

CDR3 length: 14
V gene: TRBV5-8
J gene: TRBJ2-5
D gene: .
clone size: .
CDR3 DNA: TGTGCCAGCAGCTTGGCCCTAGACAGGCAGACCCAGTACTTC
CDR3 protein: CASSLALDRQTQYF

CDR3 length: 17
V gene: TRBV4-2
J gene: TRBJ1-5
D gene: .
clone size: .
CDR3 DNA: TGTGCCAGCAGCTTTGTAACGGCCCGGGAAGGCAATCAGCCCCAGCATTTT
CDR3 protein: CASSFVTAREGNQPQHF

CDR3 length: 13
V gene: TRBV19
J gene: TRBJ1-1
D gene: .
clone size: few
CDR3 DNA: TGTGCCAGTCAGATAGCTATGAACACTGAAGCTTTCTTT
CDR3 protein: CASQIAMNTEAFF

CDR3 length: 18
V gene: TRBV4-3
J gene: TRBJ2-2
D gene: TRBD2
clone size: .
CDR3 DNA: TGCGCCAGCAGCCAACCGACTAGCGGGAGAGGGTACACCGGGGAGCTGTTTTTT
CDR3 protein: CASSQPTSGRGYTGELFF

CDR3 length: 15
V gene: TRBV5-1
J gene: TRBJ1-2
D gene: TRBD1
clone size: .
CDR3 DNA: TGCGCCAGCAGCTTGGCCGGGGGACAGTCCTATGGCTACACCTTC
CDR3 protein: CASSLAGGQSYGYTF

CDR3 length: 15
V gene: TRBV4-3
J gene: TRBJ1-2
D gene: .
clone size: .
CDR3 DNA: TGCGCCAGCAGCCAAGGCTTAGACCTTAACTATGGCTACACCTTC
CDR3 protein: CASSQGLDLNYGYTF

CDR3 length: 18
V gene: TRBV11-2
J gene: TRBJ2-7
D gene: TRBD2
clone size: .
CDR3 DNA: TGTGCCAGCAGCACCAATACTCCCCGGACTAGCGGGAGTTACGAGCAGTACTTC
CDR3 protein: CASSTNTPRTSGSYEQYF

CDR3 length: 16
V gene: TRBV29-1
J gene: TRBJ1-1
D gene: .
clone size: once
CDR3 DNA: TGCAGCGTTGAAGATCACGGACAGCCTTTTTTCACTGAAGCTTTCTTT
CDR3 protein: CSVEDHGQPFFTEAFF

CDR3 length: 18
V gene: TRBV13
J gene: TRBJ2-1
D gene: TRBD2
clone size: .
CDR3 DNA: TGTGCCAGCAGCCTCACGTACTACAGCGGGAGGGCCGATAGGGAGCAGTTCTTC
CDR3 protein: CASSLTYYSGRADREQFF

CDR3 length: 16
V gene: TRBV7-9
J gene: TRBJ2-3
D gene: .
clone size: once
CDR3 DNA: TGTGCCAGCAGTCCAGCCTCGGGGGAGTTTTCAGATACGCAGTATTTT
CDR3 protein: CASSPASGEFSDTQYF

CDR3 length: 14
V gene: TRBV9
J gene: TRBJ2-1
D gene: .
clone size: .
CDR3 DNA: TGTGCCAGCAGCGCCCAAACTAGGGACAATGAGCAGTTCTTC
CDR3 protein: CASSAQTRDNEQFF

CDR3 length: 12
V gene: TRBV27
J gene: TRBJ2-7
D gene: .
clone size: large
CDR3 DNA: TGTGCCAGCAGTAGAGTCCGGGGTGAGCAGTACTTC
CDR3 protein: CASSRVRGEQYF

CDR3 length: 15
V gene: TRBV29-1
J gene: TRBJ2-5
D gene: TRBD2
clone size: .
CDR3 DNA: TGCAGCACTTCAGCGAGCGGGAGGGCCCAAGAGACCCAGTACTTC
CDR3 protein: CSTSASGRAQETQYF

CDR3 length: 12
V gene: TRBV7-2
J gene: TRBJ2-7
D gene: .
clone size: .
CDR3 DNA: TGTGCCAGCAGCCACGGCACTTACGAGCAGTACTTC
CDR3 protein: CASSHGTYEQYF

CDR3 length: 15
V gene: TRBV29-1
J gene: TRBJ2-3
D gene: TRBD2
clone size: .
CDR3 DNA: TGCAGCGCCAACGGACTAGCGGGAGGAGCAGATACGCAGTATTTT
CDR3 protein: CSANGLAGGADTQYF

CDR3 length: 12
V gene: TRBV28
J gene: TRBJ2-7
D gene: .
clone size: few
CDR3 DNA: TGTGCCAGCAGTTTAGCGTACTACGAGCAGTACTTC
CDR3 protein: CASSLAYYEQYF

CDR3 length: 18
V gene: TRBV11-2
J gene: TRBJ2-6
D gene: TRBD1
clone size: .
CDR3 DNA: TGTGCCAGCAGAGAGCCGGGACAGGGGGTTCCTGGGGCCAACGTCCTGACTTTC
CDR3 protein: CASREPGQGVPGANVLTF

CDR3 length: 14
V gene: TRBV5-6
J gene: TRBJ2-7
D gene: .
clone size: .
CDR3 DNA: TGTGCCAGCAGCTTGGTGACAGCACGCCACGAGCAGTACTTC
CDR3 protein: CASSLVTARHEQYF

CDR3 length: 14
V gene: TRBV5-6
J gene: TRBJ2-1
D gene: .
clone size: .
CDR3 DNA: TGTGCCAGCAGCTTGGTTACTAGCCGCAATGAGCAGTTCTTC
CDR3 protein: CASSLVTSRNEQFF

CDR3 length: 17
V gene: TRBV7-6
J gene: TRBJ2-2
D gene: .
clone size: .
CDR3 DNA: TGTGCCAGCAGCTTAGAAGTAGCGGAGGGAAACACCGGGGAGCTGTTTTTT
CDR3 protein: CASSLEVAEGNTGELFF

CDR3 length: 14
V gene: TRBV27
J gene: TRBJ2-1
D gene: .
clone size: .
CDR3 DNA: TGTGCCAGCAGTTTTACAGTATCCTACAATGAGCAGTTCTTC
CDR3 protein: CASSFTVSYNEQFF

CDR3 length: 14
V gene: TRBV11-2
J gene: TRBJ2-3
D gene: .
clone size: .
CDR3 DNA: TGTGCCAGCAGCCCCTCGGACGCCACAGATACGCAGTATTTT
CDR3 protein: CASSPSDATDTQYF

CDR3 length: 15
V gene: TRBV5-1
J gene: TRBJ2-7
D gene: TRBD2
clone size: .
CDR3 DNA: TGCGCCAGCAGCGTCCCGGGGCGGGAGGACTTCGAGCAGTACTTC
CDR3 protein: CASSVPGREDFEQYF

CDR3 length: 19
V gene: TRBV4-2
J gene: TRBJ2-7
D gene: TRBD2
clone size: few
CDR3 DNA: TGTGCCAGCAGCCAAGACCATCGAGGGCGGGCTAGCGGGAGTCGCGAGCAGTACTTC
CDR3 protein: CASSQDHRGRASGSREQYF

CDR3 length: 17
V gene: TRBV28
J gene: TRBJ1-1
D gene: TRBD1
clone size: .
CDR3 DNA: TGTGCCAGCAGTATCACTACAAATAGACAGGGGGGCCCTGAAGCTTTCTTT
CDR3 protein: CASSITTNRQGGPEAFF

CDR3 length: 16
V gene: TRBV5-5
J gene: TRBJ1-4
D gene: TRBD1
clone size: once
CDR3 DNA: TGTGCCAGCAGCGAAGCACGAGGACAGGCGGGGGAAAAACTGTTTTTT
CDR3 protein: CASSEARGQAGEKLFF

CDR3 length: 18
V gene: TRBV7-9
J gene: TRBJ2-6
D gene: TRBD1
clone size: once
CDR3 DNA: TGTGCCAGCAGGTCCGATCCGGGACAGTTATATGGGGCCAACGTCCTGACTTTC
CDR3 protein: CASRSDPGQLYGANVLTF

CDR3 length: 13
V gene: TRBV30
J gene: TRBJ2-3
D gene: .
clone size: .
CDR3 DNA: TGTGCCTGGAGTACGGCAGTGGGAGATACGCAGTATTTT
CDR3 protein: CAWSTAVGDTQYF

CDR3 length: 13
V gene: TRBV6-5
J gene: TRBJ2-1
D gene: .
clone size: .
CDR3 DNA: TGTGCCAGCAGTTACAATCACGTCAATGAGCAGTTCTTC
CDR3 protein: CASSYNHVNEQFF

CDR3 length: 14
V gene: TRBV15
J gene: TRBJ2-1
D gene: .
clone size: .
CDR3 DNA: TGTGCCACCAGCAGAATCGGACCCTACAATGAGCAGTTCTTC
CDR3 protein: CATSRIGPYNEQFF

CDR3 length: 15
V gene: TRBV6-6
J gene: TRBJ2-2
D gene: .
clone size: .
CDR3 DNA: TGTGCCAGCAGTTACACAGGGGAGGGTACCGGGGAGCTGTTTTTT
CDR3 protein: CASSYTGEGTGELFF

CDR3 length: 16
V gene: TRBV6-1
J gene: TRBJ1-6
D gene: .
clone size: .
CDR3 DNA: TGTGCCAGCAGTGAATTGGACGGCATCTATAATTCACCCCTCCACTTT
CDR3 protein: CASSELDGIYNSPLHF

CDR3 length: 15
V gene: TRBV6-4
J gene: TRBJ1-2
D gene: .
clone size: .
CDR3 DNA: TGTGCCAGCAGTGTTTTCGACAGTAACGTCTATGGCTACACCTTC
CDR3 protein: CASSVFDSNVYGYTF

CDR3 length: 12
V gene: TRBV7-8
J gene: TRBJ2-3
D gene: .
clone size: .
CDR3 DNA: TGTGCCAGCAGCTTGGGCACAGATACGCAGTATTTT
CDR3 protein: CASSLGTDTQYF

CDR3 length: 14
V gene: TRBV21-1
J gene: TRBJ2-7
D gene: .
clone size: .
CDR3 DNA: TGTGCCAGCCCCCCGGGACAGGTATCCTACGAGCAGTACTTC
CDR3 protein: CASPPGQVSYEQYF

CDR3 length: 16
V gene: TRBV21-1
J gene: TRBJ2-3
D gene: .
clone size: .
CDR3 DNA: TGTGCCAGCAGCAAAGAGGGGCGGGGGGGCACAGATACGCAGTATTTT
CDR3 protein: CASSKEGRGGTDTQYF

CDR3 length: 16
V gene: TRBV4-3
J gene: TRBJ2-1
D gene: TRBD2
clone size: .
CDR3 DNA: TGCGCCAGCAGCCAAGAGCCGACTAGCGGGGCCAATGAGCAGTTCTTC
CDR3 protein: CASSQEPTSGANEQFF

CDR3 length: 15
V gene: TRBV19
J gene: TRBJ2-3
D gene: .
clone size: .
CDR3 DNA: TGTGCCAGTAGTATTTGGGGAGACGACACAGATACGCAGTATTTT
CDR3 protein: CASSIWGDDTDTQYF

CDR3 length: 12
V gene: TRBV9
J gene: TRBJ2-2
D gene: TRBD2
clone size: .
CDR3 DNA: TGTGCCAGCACCGGACTAGCCGGGGAGCTGTTTTTT
CDR3 protein: CASTGLAGELFF

CDR3 length: 11
V gene: TRBV27
J gene: TRBJ1-2
D gene: .
clone size: few
CDR3 DNA: TGTGCCAGCAGTTTAAGGGGTGGCTACACCTTC
CDR3 protein: CASSLRGGYTF

CDR3 length: 15
V gene: TRBV27
J gene: TRBJ2-1
D gene: TRBD1
clone size: .
CDR3 DNA: TGTGCCAGCAGTTTAGACAGGGGGGTCTACAATGAGCAGTTCTTC
CDR3 protein: CASSLDRGVYNEQFF

CDR3 length: 11
V gene: TRBV7-3
J gene: TRBJ2-7
D gene: .
clone size: .
CDR3 DNA: TGTGCCAGCAGCCCAGGGTACGAGCAGTACTTC
CDR3 protein: CASSPGYEQYF

CDR3 length: 14
V gene: TRBV6-4
J gene: TRBJ2-3
D gene: .
clone size: once
CDR3 DNA: TGTGCCAGCAGTGACGGGAGAGAGACAGATACGCAGTATTTT
CDR3 protein: CASSDGRETDTQYF

CDR3 length: 14
V gene: TRBV30
J gene: TRBJ2-2
D gene: .
clone size: large
CDR3 DNA: TGTGCCTGGAGTGTAGCCAGGGGGGCCGGGGAGCTGTTTTTT
CDR3 protein: CAWSVARGAGELFF

CDR3 length: 15
V gene: TRBV7-3
J gene: TRBJ2-1
D gene: .
clone size: .
CDR3 DNA: TGTGCCAGCAGCCTAACCACGGCCGCTTATGATGAGCAGTTCTTC
CDR3 protein: CASSLTTAAYDEQFF

CDR3 length: 11
V gene: TRBV6-1
J gene: TRBJ2-1
D gene: .
clone size: .
CDR3 DNA: TGTGCCAGCAGTGCAGCCAATGAGCAGTTCTTC
CDR3 protein: CASSAANEQFF

CDR3 length: 15
V gene: TRBV4-3
J gene: TRBJ2-2
D gene: .
clone size: large
CDR3 DNA: TGCGCCAGCAGCCAAGATATCGCGAACACCGGGGAGCTGTTTTTT
CDR3 protein: CASSQDIANTGELFF

CDR3 length: 14
V gene: TRBV5-6
J gene: TRBJ2-1
D gene: .
clone size: once
CDR3 DNA: TGTGCCAGCAGCTTGGTGTTTCCCGACAATGAGCAGTTCTTC
CDR3 protein: CASSLVFPDNEQFF

CDR3 length: 15
V gene: TRBV28
J gene: TRBJ2-2
D gene: TRBD2
clone size: .
CDR3 DNA: TGTGCCAGCAGTCGGGGGGACTCAGACACCGGGGAGCTGTTTTTT
CDR3 protein: CASSRGDSDTGELFF

CDR3 length: 15
V gene: TRBV29-1
J gene: TRBJ2-7
D gene: .
clone size: few
CDR3 DNA: TGCAGCGTTGAAGATCTAAGCGACAGATACTACGAGCAGTACTTC
CDR3 protein: CSVEDLSDRYYEQYF

CDR3 length: 16
V gene: TRBV6-5
J gene: TRBJ2-1
D gene: .
clone size: .
CDR3 DNA: TGTGCCAGCAGTTACCTATTAAAAAAAAATGACAATGAGCAGTTCTTC
CDR3 protein: CASSYLLKKNDNEQFF

CDR3 length: 13
V gene: TRBV27
J gene: TRBJ2-7
D gene: .
clone size: few
CDR3 DNA: TGTGCCAGCAGTTTCTCGGTTGGCTACGAGCAGTACTTC
CDR3 protein: CASSFSVGYEQYF

CDR3 length: 15
V gene: TRBV7-2
J gene: TRBJ2-5
D gene: .
clone size: .
CDR3 DNA: TGTGCCAGCAGCTTATGGGCGGAGGGGGGAGAGACCCAGTACTTC
CDR3 protein: CASSLWAEGGETQYF

CDR3 length: 14
V gene: TRBV5-1
J gene: TRBJ2-5
D gene: .
clone size: .
CDR3 DNA: TGTGCCAGCAGCTTGGCCCTAGACAGGCAGACCCAGTACTTC
CDR3 protein: CASSLALDRQTQYF

CDR3 length: 16
V gene: TRBV4-2
J gene: TRBJ2-2
D gene: TRBD1
clone size: .
CDR3 DNA: TGTGCCAGCAGCCACCCAGTCGGACAGGGCACCGGGGAGCTGTTTTTT
CDR3 protein: CASSHPVGQGTGELFF